This T cell receptor (beta chain) was identified in a study of blood T cell repertoires in COVID-19. Study background: Material from acute and convalescent COVID-19 was sourced from the United States, Italy and Spain. PBMCs, B-cell-depleted T cells, or T cells were the source of the cDNA or gDNA that made up the material.

The CDR3 covers 14 residues. With 2 bases clipped from V and 3 bases from J, the junction kept 3 bases outside the gene matches. Germline V gene sequence: CDR1 MNHNY, CDR2 SVGAGI (reference sequence). Under the authors' procedure: Reference gene primer amplification gave nucleated cell count estimates. Sequencing was performed with immunoSEQ multiplex PCR; in TCRdb, only in-frame clones are kept and a portion is missing. V and J calls and clone size follow that table, whereas D and trimming were derived from the DNA. The data show 84,000 or so clones, roughly four fifths seen once. Sequenced material: peripheral blood. The V gene is TRBV6-6, the J gene TRBJ2-7; 8 bases fit TRBD2. This receptor was obtained from a woman aged 80 or over with acute or convalescent COVID-19. This CDR3 reads CASSYQLAVYEQYF. DNA of the CDR3: TGTGCCAGCAGTTACCAACTAGCGGTCTACGAGCAGTACTTC.